Following are 20 T cell receptor beta chains from one sample sequenced in a study of CD8+ T cells in alopecia areata. Extraction of RNA preceded its reverse transcription into cDNA, which served as the sequencing template. Here immunoSEQ multiplex PCR was the method, and the copy in TCRdb shows in-frame clones only, minus some. The sample lists roughly 120,000 clones, less than 45% occurring once. Sequenced input: CD4+ T cells sorted from blood. Every receptor here comes from a human donor with alopecia areata.

This clone was seen only once. The chain combines TRBV6-5 with TRBJ2-7; TRBD1 or TRBD2 may be the D gene (5 bases each). This CDR3 region has 16 residues. Germline CDR1 MNHEY, CDR2 SVGAGI. V was clipped by 6 bases and J by 6 bases, with 24 bases between them. CDR3 DNA: TGTGCCAGCAGCTACCGGGGCAACGGACAAACTCCCGAGCAGTACTTC. Translated, it gives CASSYRGNGQTPEQYF.

This chain uses TRBV5-1 with TRBJ2-7; D remains unclear. The CDR3 contains 15 residues. Per germline, CDR1 SGHRS and CDR2 YFSETQ. Trimming removed 0 bases at V and 3 bases at J, with 13 bases between. CDR3 coding DNA: TGCGCCAGCAGCTTGGATCTAGGCGTCCGCTACGAGCAGTACTTC. Translated, it gives CASSLDLGVRYEQYF.

This clone has more than one count but fewer than ten. V usage is TRBV29-1 and J usage is TRBJ1-5; D perhaps matches TRBD1 (5 bases). CDR1 is SQVTM and CDR2 is ANQGSEA in the germline V gene. The germline V and J ends were trimmed by 7 bases and 5 bases, with 12 bases remaining between them. The CDR3 consists of 12 residues. Here the CDR3 reads CSASQGDQPQHF. In DNA form, the CDR3 reads TGCAGCGCTTCTCAGGGAGATCAGCCCCAGCATTTT.

This clone was recorded only once. The J gene is TRBJ1-2, the V gene TRBV5-1; D gene uncertain. This CDR3 is 12 amino acids long. Trimming stripped 4 bases from V and 5 bases from J, with 9 bases between. Germline values: CDR1 SGHRS, CDR2 YFSETQ. The CDR3 DNA sequence: TGCGCCAGCAGCCTGGACTCTTATGGCTACACCTTC. It translates to CASSLDSYGYTF.

On this clone itself: This sample also contains other DNA sequences that code for the same CDR3. The gene calls are TRBV19 and TRBJ2-2, with D possibly being TRBD1 (5 bases). CDR1 and CDR2 (germline): LNHDA, SQIVND (reference sequence). With 8 bases removed from V and 1 base from J, the gap between germline ends came to 8 bases. The CDR3 loop spans 13 amino acids. This chain's CDR3 is CASSRVNTGELFF. In DNA form, the CDR3 reads TGTGCCAGTTCCAGGGTGAACACCGGGGAGCTGTTTTTT.

This chain joins TRBV30 and TRBJ2-7, with D tentatively TRBD2 (5 bases). Germline V gene lookup returns CDR1 GTSNPN and CDR2 SVGIG (reference sequence). This CDR3 has 10 residues. The CDR3 DNA follows: TGTGGGGGAGCAGCCTACGAGCAGTACTTC. It yields the protein CGGAAYEQYF.

Worth noting for this clone: The junction departs from germline at one end; a sequencing error may be responsible. The chain recombines TRBV4-1 with TRBJ1-1; 9 positions match TRBD1. The CDR3 spans 15 residues. Germline V gene sequence: CDR1 MGHRA, CDR2 YSYEKL. CDR3 nucleotides: TGCGCCAACAGCCAAGCGTACAGGGGGCGGACTGAAGCTTTCTTT. It is translated as CANSQAYRGRTEAFF.

This clone was counted only a few times. J is TRBJ2-1 and V is TRBV30; 8 bases match TRBD2. Germline values: CDR1 GTSNPN, CDR2 SVGIG (reference sequence). V lost 2 bases and J lost 8; bases outside the gene matches: 8. The CDR3 contains 14 residues. The CDR3 is CAWSRSGVGDEQFF. The DNA of the CDR3 is TGTGCCTGGAGTCGTAGCGGGGTGGGCGATGAGCAGTTCTTC.

This clone has more than one count but fewer than ten. V usage is TRBV18 and J usage is TRBJ2-1; possibly TRBD1 or TRBD2 for D (5 bases each). CDR1 is KGHSH, CDR2 LQKENI, per germline. Trimming took off 0 bases at V and 6 bases at J, with 15 bases between the two ends. CDR3 length: 16 residues. The CDR3 bases are TGTGCCAGCTCACCACCGGGGACGCAGGCGGGCAATGAGCAGTTCTTC. Its translation is CASSPPGTQAGNEQFF.

The sample holds a few counts of this clone. The rearrangement links TRBV29-1 to TRBJ2-1; 9 bases map to TRBD2. This CDR3 contains 14 residues. Germline V lookup: CDR1 SQVTM, CDR2 ANQGSEA. Trimming at V came to 7 bases and at J to 7 bases, leaving 11 bases not matched to a gene. The CDR3 protein is CSGLRGTSKNEQFF. The CDR3 region has the DNA TGCAGCGGACTCCGAGGGACTAGCAAGAATGAGCAGTTCTTC.

This clone came up a few times. The chain carries TRBV4-1 and TRBJ2-5; TRBD1 or TRBD2 may be the D gene (5 bases each). This CDR3 is 15 amino acids long. Trimming left V 2 bases short and J 2 bases short, with 12 bases between. Germline CDR1 is MGHRA and CDR2 is YSYEKL. The DNA for the CDR3 is TGCGCCAGCAGCCAAACGGGACCTCCTCAAGAGACCCAGTACTTC. Amino acids: CASSQTGPPQETQYF.

The J gene is TRBJ2-5, the V gene TRBV30; D is perhaps TRBD1 or TRBD2 (5 bases each). V lost 1 base and J lost 1, with 7 bases in between. The CDR3 spans 13 residues. Germline CDR1 GTSNPN, CDR2 SVGIG (reference sequence). In DNA form, the CDR3 reads TGTGCCTGGAGTGCAGGGACCCAAGAGACCCAGTACTTC. Residues: CAWSAGTQETQYF.

This clone has a handful of counts. This chain joins TRBV29-1 and TRBJ2-7; either TRBD1 or TRBD2 may supply D (5 bases each). Germline CDR1 is SQVTM and CDR2 is ANQGSEA. This CDR3 region has 13 residues. V lost 6 bases, J lost 3 bases, and 15 bases lay in between. This CDR3 is CSVPGTGNYEQYF. CDR3 coding DNA: TGCAGCGTCCCGGGGACGGGAAACTACGAGCAGTACTTC.

V usage is TRBV29-1 and J usage is TRBJ1-2; D perhaps matches TRBD1 (5 bases). The CDR3 contains 14 residues. V was shortened by 6 bases and J by 4 bases, with 18 bases between the two germline ends. Germline V lookup: CDR1 SQVTM, CDR2 ANQGSEA. For the CDR3, the DNA is TGCAGCGTCGGGCCCCTCACTGGGGCCTATGGCTACACCTTC. Amino acids: CSVGPLTGAYGYTF. Filled out from reference TRBV29-1 and TRBJ1-2, the complete variable domain reads SAVISQKPSRDICQRGTSLTIQCQVDSQVTMMFWYRQQPGQSLTLIATANQGSEATYESGFVIDKFPISRPNLTFSTLTVSNMSPEDSSIYLCSVGPLTGAYGYTFGSGTRLTVV.

In its sample, this clone was seen a few times. The chain carries TRBV6-6 and TRBJ2-3, with 12 bases aligning to TRBD2. Germline-derived CDR1 and CDR2 are MNHNY and SVGAGI (reference sequence). J was trimmed by 1 base and V by 8 bases; bases with no gene match: 4. There are 15 residues in the CDR3. The CDR3 region is CASSTSGGRTDTQYF. CDR3 nucleotide sequence: TGTGCCAGCTCGACTAGCGGGGGCCGCACAGATACGCAGTATTTT.

This chain links TRBV28 with TRBJ2-4; no definite D call. The V end lost 3 bases, the J end lost 1 base, and 13 bases lay between the germline ends. Germline V gene lookup returns CDR1 MDHEN and CDR2 SYDVKM. The length of the CDR3 is 16 residues. As DNA, the CDR3 is TGTGCCAGCAGTTTGGCGACGGCCCGGGCCAAAAACATTCAGTACTTC. Translating gives CASSLATARAKNIQYF.

The chain combines TRBV12-5 with TRBJ2-1; D ambiguous. This CDR3 region has 13 residues. Germline CDR1 is LGHNT and CDR2 is FRNRAP. Trimming removed 4 bases from V and 7 bases from J, with 11 bases in between. CDR3 sequence (DNA): TGTGCTAGTGGTTCCGCGACCGAGAATGAGCAGTTCTTC. Translating it yields CASGSATENEQFF.

The V and J genes are TRBV15 and TRBJ2-7; either TRBD1 or TRBD2 may supply D (5 bases each). CDR3 length: 14 residues. Germline values: CDR1 LNHNV, CDR2 YYDKDF (reference sequence). With 4 bases removed from V and 3 bases from J, the gap between germline ends came to 13 bases. DNA for the CDR3: TGTGCCACCAGCACCGGGACCAACTACTACGAGCAGTACTTC. Amino acid sequence: CATSTGTNYYEQYF.

The chain combines TRBV7-2 with TRBJ1-1; 7 bases fit TRBD1. CDR1 is SGHTA and CDR2 is FQGNSA in the germline V gene. V lost 3 bases to trimming and J lost 1 base; unmatched junction nucleotides: 5. The CDR3 runs 15 residues. The DNA of the CDR3 is TGTGCCAGCAGCTTCCGACAGGGACCGAACACTGAAGCTTTCTTT. Translation gives CASSFRQGPNTEAFF. Full variable domain (missing parts from reference TRBV7-2 and TRBJ1-1): GAGVSQSPSNKVTEKGKDVELRCDPISGHTALYWYRQSLGQGLEFLIYFQGNSAPDKSGLPSDRFSAERTGGSVSTLTIQRTQQEDSAVYLCASSFRQGPNTEAFFGQGTRLTVV.

V and J are TRBV30 and TRBJ2-2; 10 bases are a match to TRBD1. The CDR3 covers 15 residues. V lost 6 bases to trimming and J lost 5 bases; unmatched junction nucleotides: 9. Germline V gene lookup returns CDR1 GTSNPN and CDR2 SVGIG (reference sequence). The CDR3 here is CACRPGTGVTGELFF. Here the CDR3 DNA reads TGTGCCTGTCGCCCTGGGACAGGGGTTACCGGGGAGCTGTTTTTT.